This TCR beta chain was documented in a study of cytomegalovirus exposure and HLA in healthy donors. Use of 60 Vbeta and 13 Jbeta primers characterized the PCR. Assay used: immunoSEQ multiplex PCR; TCRdb lists only in-frame clones, some missing. Among some 150,000 clones listed, approximately 79% were seen once. The CDR3 has 13 amino acids. CDR1 and CDR2 from the germline V gene are LNHDA and SQIVND (reference sequence). Trimming removed 5 bases from V and 8 bases from J; junction bases left unmatched: 6. The sample consisted of PBMCs. The V call is TRBV19, the J call TRBJ2-1; 7 positions agree with TRBD1. This TCR derives from a male donor in good health and CMV-seronegative. The CDR3: CASSPQQGHEQFF. The CDR3 DNA follows: TGTGCCAGTAGTCCTCAACAGGGGCATGAGCAGTTCTTC.